The clone carrying this TCR beta chain was seen many times. The germline V gene encodes CDR1 LNHDA and CDR2 SQIVND (reference sequence). The CDR3 runs 14 residues. Trimming took off 6 bases at V and 2 bases at J, with 11 bases between the two ends. A 3' RACE protocol on RNA, with unique molecular identifiers, produced the TCR library. Each CDR3 protein is one row after TCRdb ran MiXCR on the 3' RACE reads. The table includes about 89,000 distinct CDR3 sequences, 6% to 8.5% detected once. These data are taken from a study of HIV-infected children after antiretroviral therapy interruption. The overall study: Weeks 0, 12, interruption end (24 or 48), and about 3 years post-study gave interruption-arm samples. Weeks 0, 48 and 150 were sampled under continuous treatment.

Treatment denoted: PENTA 11 planned treatment interruption arm or continuous ART arm. The J gene is TRBJ2-1, the V gene TRBV19; D unclear. The sample was CD45RA+ CD4+ T cells from PBMCs, pooled from several time points, taken from a donor given antiretroviral therapy, either interrupted or continuous. Subset reported: naive CD4+ CD45RA+ CD45RO- T cells. This clonotype was obtained from a pool of human donors with HIV. The CDR3 DNA is TGTGCCAGTAGCACCTATGGAACCTACAATGAGCAGTTCTTC. This sequence encodes CASSTYGTYNEQFF.